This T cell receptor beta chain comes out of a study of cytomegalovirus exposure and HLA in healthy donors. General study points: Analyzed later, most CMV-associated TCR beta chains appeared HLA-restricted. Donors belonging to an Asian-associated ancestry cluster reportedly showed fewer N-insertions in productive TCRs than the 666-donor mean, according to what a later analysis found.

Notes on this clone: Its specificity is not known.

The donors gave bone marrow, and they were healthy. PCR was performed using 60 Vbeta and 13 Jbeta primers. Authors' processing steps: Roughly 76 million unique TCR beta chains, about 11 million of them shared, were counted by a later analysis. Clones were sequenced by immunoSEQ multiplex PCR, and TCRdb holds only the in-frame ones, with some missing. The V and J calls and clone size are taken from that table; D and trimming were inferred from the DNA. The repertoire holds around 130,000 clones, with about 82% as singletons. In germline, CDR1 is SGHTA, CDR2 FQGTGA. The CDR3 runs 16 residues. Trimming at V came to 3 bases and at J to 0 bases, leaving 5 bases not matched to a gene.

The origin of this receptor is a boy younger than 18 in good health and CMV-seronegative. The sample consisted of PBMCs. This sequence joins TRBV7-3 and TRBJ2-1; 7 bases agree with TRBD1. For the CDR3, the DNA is TGTGCCAGCAGCTTTTTCAGGGACAGCTCCTACAATGAGCAGTTCTTC. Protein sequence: CASSFFRDSSYNEQFF.